Below, 21 T cell receptor beta chains from the same sample are listed, as sequenced in a study of Graves' ophthalmopathy and Graves' hyperthyroidism. Scientists amplified the TCR beta CDR3 regions from RNA transcripts. An opening RT-PCR round employed HTBI primers and preceded a second-round multiplex PCR. MiXCR was run by TCRdb on the multiplex PCR reads, yielding one entry per CDR3 protein. The sample has about 1.1 million distinct CDR3 sequences, 35% to 40% seen once. The source material was peripheral blood or thyroid tissue (not recorded which). Every receptor here comes from an adult man with Graves' hyperthyroidism.

This clonotype was seen once. The rearrangement links TRBV20-1 to TRBJ1-5, with 7 bases that match TRBD1. The germline V gene encodes CDR1 DFQATT and CDR2 SNEGSKA (reference sequence). The CDR3 totals 14 residues. The V gene end was trimmed by 1 base and the J gene end by 5 bases; junction bases not matched to a gene: 5. CDR3 loop: CSARVGTVDQPQHF. Here the CDR3 DNA reads TGCAGTGCTAGAGTAGGGACAGTCGATCAGCCCCAGCATTTT.

This clonotype has only a few counts. This chain uses TRBV20-1 with TRBJ1-5; D is unresolved. The V gene's germline CDR1 is DFQATT and CDR2 SNEGSKA (reference sequence). The CDR3 runs to 15 residues. Trimming stripped 3 bases from V and 3 bases from J, with 15 bases between. The CDR3 coding sequence is TGCAGTGCTAGGTCGGAAATTCGAGTCAATCAGCCCCAGCATTTT. Translated, it gives CSARSEIRVNQPQHF.

The chain links TRBV28 to TRBJ1-1, with no clear D. With 6 bases removed from V and 1 base from J, the gap between germline ends came to 12 bases. Germline V gene lookup returns CDR1 MDHEN and CDR2 SYDVKM. The CDR3 spans 14 residues. CDR3 protein: CASRTPTKNTEAFF. Written as DNA, the CDR3 is TGTGCCAGCAGGACCCCAACCAAGAACACTGAAGCTTTCTTT.

The chain links TRBV9 to TRBJ1-6; 7 positions match TRBD1. Per the germline V gene, CDR1 is SGDLS and CDR2 is YYNGEE. The CDR3 consists of 14 residues. Trimming removed 5 bases from V and 10 bases from J; junction bases left unmatched: 9. This chain's CDR3 is CASSEGQRGSPLHF. The CDR3 nucleotides are TGTGCCAGCAGTGAGGGACAGAGGGGCTCACCCCTCCACTTT.

This clonotype was recorded once. V gene TRBV12-3 or TRBV12-4 combines with J gene TRBJ2-7; 9 nucleotides agree with TRBD1. The junction had 6 bases not matched to a gene; V was cut back by 3 bases and J by 3 bases. This CDR3 is built from 15 residues. The chain's CDR3 is CASSFVPGQGYEQYF. The DNA of the CDR3 is TGTGCCAGCAGTTTCGTCCCGGGACAGGGCTACGAGCAGTACTTC.

The rearrangement joins TRBV7-9 to TRBJ1-3; no firm D call. The CDR3 spans 13 residues. CDR1 and CDR2 (germline): SEHNR, FQNEAQ (reference sequence). Trimming took 3 bases from V and 8 from J, leaving 11 bases between them. This CDR3 reads CASSLNSVDTIYF. As DNA, the CDR3 is TGTGCCAGCAGCTTGAACTCAGTCGACACCATATATTTT.

This clonotype was seen at least ten times. This chain uses TRBV19 with TRBJ2-2; D call uncertain. The germline CDR1 and CDR2 sequences are LNHDA and SQIVND (reference sequence). The CDR3 has 14 residues. The V gene lost 6 bases and the J gene lost 1 base, with 9 bases spanning the gap. CDR3 protein: CASRLVWNTGELFF. The CDR3 nucleotides read TGTGCCAGTAGACTCGTCTGGAACACCGGGGAGCTGTTTTTT.

The chain employs TRBV10-3 and TRBJ1-2, with D possibly TRBD1 on 6 matching bases. V was pared by 10 bases and J by 2 bases, with 20 bases between. Germline CDR1 ENHRY, CDR2 SYGVKD. CDR3 size: 15 residues. The CDR3 nucleotides read TGTGCCAGCAGCCAATTTATAGGGGGGAACTATGGCTACACCTTC. Amino acid sequence: CASSQFIGGNYGYTF.

This clonotype was recorded at least ten times. The J gene is TRBJ2-2, the V gene TRBV5-1; 9 bases match TRBD1. The V and J ends lost 9 bases and 2 bases, in that order; junction bases with no gene match: 8. Germline CDR1 and CDR2: SGHRS and YFSETQ. The CDR3 extends over 15 amino acids. CDR3 DNA: TGCGCCACCTGGAGGGACAGGGTAAACACCGGGGAGCTGTTTTTT. Translating it yields CATWRDRVNTGELFF.

The V and J genes are TRBV12-3 or TRBV12-4 and TRBJ2-5; D is unclear. The V end was cut by 5 bases, the J end by 3 bases, with 22 bases between. This CDR3 region has 17 residues. As DNA, the CDR3 is TGTGCCAGCAGTAAATATCCCCTGGACCGACGAAAAGAGACCCAGTACTTC. Its protein product is CASSKYPLDRRKETQYF.

This clonotype was seen many times. In nucleotides, the CDR3 is TGTGCCAGCAGTTTAGCGTTGGGAGGGGTAGAGACCCAGTACTTC. It encodes CASSLALGGVETQYF. The rearrangement joins TRBV12-3 or TRBV12-4 to TRBJ2-5; 7 bases are a match to TRBD2. V lost 0 bases to trimming and J lost 4 bases; unmatched junction nucleotides: 5. The CDR3 has 15 residues.

This clonotype was observed a handful of times. The J gene is TRBJ1-1, the V gene TRBV7-9; D not certain. The V end lost 3 bases, the J end lost 11 bases, and 16 bases lay between the germline ends. The CDR3 spans 13 residues. From germline, CDR1 is SEHNR and CDR2 FQNEAQ (reference sequence). CDR3: CASSFERYPEAFF. In nucleotides, the CDR3 is TGTGCCAGCAGCTTCGAGAGGTATCCGGAGGCTTTCTTT.

This clonotype was picked up many times. V is TRBV4-3 and J is TRBJ1-6; D is unresolved. Trimming took off 4 bases at V and 7 bases at J, with 8 bases between the two ends. The CDR3 totals 13 residues. From germline, CDR1 is LGHNA and CDR2 YSLEER. CDR3 DNA: TGCGCCAGCAGCCCCGACCCGAATTCACCCCTCCACTTT. This sequence encodes CASSPDPNSPLHF.

The CDR3 is CASSLGTDRGYGYTF. The CDR3, as DNA: TGCGCCAGCAGCTTGGGTACTGACAGGGGGTATGGCTACACCTTC. This rearrangement joins TRBV5-1 to TRBJ1-2, with 9 positions matching TRBD1. The V gene end was trimmed by 0 bases and the J gene end by 5 bases; junction bases not matched to a gene: 5. The CDR3 is made up of 15 amino acids. Per germline, CDR1 SGHRS and CDR2 YFSETQ. Together with reference TRBV5-1 and TRBJ1-2, the CDR3 gives the full variable domain: KAGVTQTPRYLIKTRGQQVTLSCSPISGHRSVSWYQQTPGQGLQFLFEYFSETQRNKGNFPGRFSGRQFSNSRSEMNVSTLELGDSALYLCASSLGTDRGYGYTFGSGTRLTVV.

A word on this clonotype: It may be a read error: a sequence one base away is much more abundant. The V call is TRBV20-1, the J call TRBJ2-7; D uncertain. Germline CDR1 and CDR2: DFQATT and SNEGSKA (reference sequence). This CDR3 is built from 14 residues. The CDR3 protein is CSAIGPLTRETQHF. The DNA of the CDR3 is TGCAGTGCTATCGGACCTCTCACGCGAGAGACCCAGCACTTC.

This clonotype was counted many times. J is TRBJ1-2 and V is TRBV15; 9 positions match TRBD1. The CDR3 spans 16 residues. The germline gives CDR1 LNHNV, CDR2 YYDKDF (reference sequence). The V and J ends lost 5 bases and 0 bases, in that order; junction bases with no gene match: 7. CDR3 nucleotide sequence: TGTGCCACCAGCCCGGACAGGGGTGGTGCTAACTATGGCTACACCTTC. It codes for CATSPDRGGANYGYTF. The whole variable domain, remainder taken from reference TRBV15 and TRBJ1-2, is DAMVIQNPRYQVTQFGKPVTLSCSQTLNHNVMYWYQQKSSQAPKLLFHYYDKDFNNEADTPDNFQSRRPNTSFCFLDIRSPGLGDTAMYLCATSPDRGGANYGYTFGSGTRLTVV.

The J gene is TRBJ1-1, the V gene TRBV5-1, with no clear D. Germline CDR1 is SGHRS and CDR2 is YFSETQ. Trimming stripped 1 base from V and 0 bases from J, with 13 bases between. The CDR3 totals 16 residues. The chain's CDR3 is CASSLLTQEMNTEAFF. Here the CDR3 DNA reads TGCGCCAGCAGCTTGTTGACCCAGGAGATGAACACTGAAGCTTTCTTT.

This clonotype was seen a handful of times. J is TRBJ2-7 and V is TRBV12-3 or TRBV12-4; no reliable D call. V was pared by 5 bases and J by 5 bases, with 16 bases between. The CDR3 contains 14 residues. CDR3 in DNA: TGTGCCAGCAGTGATTTGGATCGATCCGACGAGCAGTACTTC. Translated, it gives CASSDLDRSDEQYF.

This chain uses TRBV20-1 with TRBJ2-7, with 7 bases fitting TRBD1. The V and J ends lost 4 bases and 4 bases, in that order; junction bases with no gene match: 10. Germline loops: CDR1 DFQATT, CDR2 SNEGSKA (reference sequence). This CDR3 spans 14 amino acids. The CDR3 bases are TGCAGTGCTACGGGGTGGGACAGTGGGTACGAGCAGTACTTC. It translates to CSATGWDSGYEQYF.

The V gene is TRBV10-1, the J gene TRBJ1-2, with a weak D call TRBD1 (5 bases). Germline V gene sequence: CDR1 WNHNN, CDR2 SYGVQD (reference sequence). The CDR3 covers 15 residues. V lost 4 bases and J 12 bases, leaving 24 bases between the germline ends. The CDR3 sequence is CASSGGRQGSSGNTF. CDR3 nucleotide sequence: TGCGCCAGCAGTGGTGGTCGGCAGGGTTCATCTGGAAACACCTTC.

The V and J genes are TRBV12-3 or TRBV12-4 and TRBJ2-2; 8 nucleotides align to TRBD1. Germline trimming cut 2 bases from V and 2 bases from J; bases unmatched to any gene: 4. This CDR3 spans 16 amino acids. The CDR3 sequence is CASSLFTGGNTGELFF. The CDR3 DNA follows: TGTGCCAGCAGTTTATTCACAGGGGGTAACACCGGGGAGCTGTTTTTT.